The 5 T cell receptor beta chains below were found in one sample sequenced in a study of CD8 T cells in Susac syndrome. With random hexamers, reverse transcription was performed on roughly 0.5 to 1 ug of RNA. TCRdb independently ran MiXCR on the immunoSEQ multiplex PCR reads; one entry per CDR3 protein. The sample has about 120,000 distinct CDR3 sequences, roughly 94% seen once. Sequenced material: CD4+ T cells from PBMCs. The receptors were sampled from a human donor in good health.

The chain joins TRBV23-1 to TRBJ1-5; D unclear. TRBV23-1 is marked as an open reading frame, function uncertain. This CDR3 is 17 amino acids long. V lost 4 bases, J lost 3 bases, and 19 bases lay in between. CDR3: CASSPTLGSQANQPQHF. CDR3 in DNA: TGCGCCAGCAGTCCAACCTTGGGCTCCCAGGCCAATCAGCCCCAGCATTTT.

This chain joins TRBV13 and TRBJ2-1, with 11 bases lining up with TRBD2. The CDR3 covers 16 residues. Germline CDR1 PRHDT, CDR2 FYEKMQ (reference sequence). With 2 bases clipped from V and 10 bases from J, the junction kept 10 bases outside the gene matches. CDR3: CASSLRGKLAGGEQFF. CDR3 sequence (DNA): TGTGCCAGCAGCTTACGGGGGAAGCTAGCGGGAGGAGAGCAGTTCTTC.

The CDR3 region is CASSPGTSGAHYEQYF. The CDR3 DNA follows: TGTGCCAGCTCACCCGGGACTAGCGGGGCACACTACGAGCAGTACTTC. V usage is TRBV18 and J usage is TRBJ2-7; 13 nucleotides match TRBD2. The CDR3 contains 16 residues. Germline CDR1 KGHSH, CDR2 LQKENI. Germline trimming cut 3 bases from V and 3 bases from J; bases unmatched to any gene: 5.

CDR3 amino acids: CASSQGLAGRLVETQYF. The CDR3, as DNA: TGTGCCAGCAGTCAAGGACTAGCGGGCCGATTGGTGGAGACCCAGTACTTC. The J gene is TRBJ2-5, the V gene TRBV28; TRBD2 matches 11 bases. In germline, CDR1 is MDHEN, CDR2 SYDVKM. CDR3 length: 17 residues. V was pared by 5 bases and J by 5 bases, with 13 bases of the junction left unmatched.

The chain recombines TRBV29-1 with TRBJ2-1, with 9 bases identical to TRBD2. The CDR3 is 17 amino acids. V lost 5 bases, J lost 9 bases, and 20 bases stayed unmatched. Germline assignment: CDR1 SQVTM and CDR2 ANQGSEA. Here the CDR3 reads CSVPGLAVGGSVFEQFF. The CDR3 bases are TGCAGCGTTCCGGGACTAGCTGTGGGGGGTTCAGTTTTTGAGCAGTTCTTC.